This record concerns one T cell receptor (beta chain) sequence. TCRdb re-derived calls from the RT-PCR reads in MiXCR, one entry per CDR3 protein. The repertoire holds about 74,000 distinct CDR3 sequences, about 25% seen once, with about 30% in the top ten. Germline V gives CDR1 MNHEY, CDR2 SVGAGI. Losses at the gene ends were 0 bases for V and 4 bases for J; bases not matched to a gene: 5. The CDR3 has 15 residues. This sample stems from a study of patients and donors after allogeneic stem cell transplantation. J is TRBJ2-7 and V is TRBV6-5; the match to TRBD1 covers 8 bases. The sequence was obtained from a human donor who was either an allogeneic HSCT recipient or a stem cell or donor lymphocyte infusion donor (not recorded which). It is not recorded whose cells these are; they may come from a transplant donor. The sample consisted of blood, either unsorted or a sorted T cell fraction (not recorded which). The CDR3 bases are TGTGCCAGCAGTTACTCGATTCAGGGGGCTTACGAGCAGTACTTC. Its translation is CASSYSIQGAYEQYF.